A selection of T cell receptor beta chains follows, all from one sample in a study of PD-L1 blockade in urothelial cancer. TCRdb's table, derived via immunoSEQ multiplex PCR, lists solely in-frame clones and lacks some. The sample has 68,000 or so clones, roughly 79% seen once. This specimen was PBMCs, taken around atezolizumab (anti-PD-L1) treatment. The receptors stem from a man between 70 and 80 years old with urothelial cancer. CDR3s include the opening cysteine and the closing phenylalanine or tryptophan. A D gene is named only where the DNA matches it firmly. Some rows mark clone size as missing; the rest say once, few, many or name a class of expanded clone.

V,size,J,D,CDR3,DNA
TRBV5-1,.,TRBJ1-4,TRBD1,CASSFGQGAGKLFF,TGCGCCAGCAGCTTCGGACAGGGGGCGGGAAAACTGTTTTTT
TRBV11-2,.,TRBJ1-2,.,CASSLGSSGYTF,TGTGCCAGCAGCTTAGGTTCGTCCGGCTACACCTTC
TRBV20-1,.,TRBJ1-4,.,CSARDPEKLFF,TGCAGTGCTAGAGACCCGGAAAAACTGTTTTTT
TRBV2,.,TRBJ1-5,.,CASTQGRGSQPQHF,TGTGCCAGCACCCAGGGGCGCGGTAGTCAGCCCCAGCATTTT
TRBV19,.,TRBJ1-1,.,CASSINRRGVTEAFF,TGTGCCAGTAGTATCAACCGTCGGGGGGTGACTGAAGCTTTCTTT
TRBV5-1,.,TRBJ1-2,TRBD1,CASSLSTGEGGYTF,TGCGCCAGCAGCTTGTCGACAGGGGAAGGTGGCTACACCTTC
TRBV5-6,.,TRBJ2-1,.,CASSFSRGYNEQFF,TGTGCCAGCAGCTTTTCGAGGGGGTACAATGAGCAGTTCTTC
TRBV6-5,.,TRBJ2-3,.,CASSYTGGSRDTQYF,TGTGCCAGCAGTTACACCGGCGGCTCCCGAGATACGCAGTATTTT
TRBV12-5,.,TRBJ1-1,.,CASSRNTEAFF,TGTGCTAGCTCCCGGAACACTGAAGCTTTCTTT
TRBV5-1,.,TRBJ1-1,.,CASSPGDRGTEAFF,TGCGCCAGCAGCCCAGGGGATAGAGGCACTGAAGCTTTCTTT
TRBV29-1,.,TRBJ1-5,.,CSVGGGDNQPQHF,TGCAGCGTTGGTGGGGGGGACAATCAGCCCCAGCATTTT
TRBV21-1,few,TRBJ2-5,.,CASSRCPGGLETQYF,TGTGCCAGCAGCAGGTGCCCAGGGGGGTTAGAGACCCAGTACTTC
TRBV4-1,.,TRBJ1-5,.,CASSQGSWERNQPQHF,TGCGCCAGCAGCCAAGGATCTTGGGAGCGCAATCAGCCCCAGCATTTT
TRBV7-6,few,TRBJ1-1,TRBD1,CASSQGPGGRNTEAFF,TGTGCCAGCAGCCAAGGGCCAGGGGGGAGGAACACTGAAGCTTTCTTT
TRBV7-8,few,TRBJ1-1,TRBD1,CASSLDRGHGEAFF,TGTGCCAGCAGCTTAGACAGGGGGCATGGTGAAGCTTTCTTT
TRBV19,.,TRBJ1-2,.,CASSIVIQDYGYTF,TGTGCCAGTAGTATAGTGATTCAGGACTATGGCTACACCTTC
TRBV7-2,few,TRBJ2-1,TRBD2,CASSLAKLAGGPEFF,TGTGCCAGCAGCTTAGCGAAGCTAGCGGGAGGGCCTGAGTTCTTC
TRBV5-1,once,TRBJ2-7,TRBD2,CASSAGGDGVYEQYF,TGCGCCAGCAGCGCTGGGGGGGATGGGGTTTACGAGCAGTACTTC